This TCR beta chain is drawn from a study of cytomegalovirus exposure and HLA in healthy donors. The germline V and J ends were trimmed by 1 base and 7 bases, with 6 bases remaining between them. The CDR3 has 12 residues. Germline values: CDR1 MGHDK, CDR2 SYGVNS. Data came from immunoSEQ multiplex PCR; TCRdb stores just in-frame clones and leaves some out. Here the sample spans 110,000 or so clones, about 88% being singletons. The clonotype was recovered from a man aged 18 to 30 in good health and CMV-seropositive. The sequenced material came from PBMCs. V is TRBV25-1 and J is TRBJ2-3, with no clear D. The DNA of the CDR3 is TGTGCCAGCAGTGAATCCCAAAATACGCAGTATTTT. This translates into CASSESQNTQYF.